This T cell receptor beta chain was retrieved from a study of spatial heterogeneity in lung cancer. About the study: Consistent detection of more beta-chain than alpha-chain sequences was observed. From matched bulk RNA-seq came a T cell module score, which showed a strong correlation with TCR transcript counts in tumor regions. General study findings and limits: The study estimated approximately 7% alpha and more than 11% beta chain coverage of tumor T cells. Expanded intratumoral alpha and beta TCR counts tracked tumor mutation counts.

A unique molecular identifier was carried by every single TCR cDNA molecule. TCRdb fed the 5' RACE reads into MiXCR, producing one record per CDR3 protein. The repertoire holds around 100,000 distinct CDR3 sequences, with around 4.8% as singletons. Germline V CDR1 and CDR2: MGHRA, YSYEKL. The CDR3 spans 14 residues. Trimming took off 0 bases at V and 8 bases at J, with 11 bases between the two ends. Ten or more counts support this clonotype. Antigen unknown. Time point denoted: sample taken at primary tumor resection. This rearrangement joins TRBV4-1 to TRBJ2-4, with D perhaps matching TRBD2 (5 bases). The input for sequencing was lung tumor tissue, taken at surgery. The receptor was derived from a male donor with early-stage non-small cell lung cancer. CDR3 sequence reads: CASSQEALGDIQYF. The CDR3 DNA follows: TGCGCCAGCAGCCAAGAGGCCCTCGGGGACATTCAGTACTTC.